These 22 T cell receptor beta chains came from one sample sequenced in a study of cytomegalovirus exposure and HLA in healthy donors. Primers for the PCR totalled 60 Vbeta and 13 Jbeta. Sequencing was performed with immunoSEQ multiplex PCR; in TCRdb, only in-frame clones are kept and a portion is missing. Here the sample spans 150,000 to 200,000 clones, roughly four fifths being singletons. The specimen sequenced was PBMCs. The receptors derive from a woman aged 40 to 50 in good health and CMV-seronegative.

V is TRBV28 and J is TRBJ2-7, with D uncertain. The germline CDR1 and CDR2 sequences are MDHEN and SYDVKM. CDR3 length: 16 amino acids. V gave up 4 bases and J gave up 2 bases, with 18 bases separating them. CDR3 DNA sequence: TGTGCCAGCAGTTCCCAGACCGTACTACAACCCTACGAGCAGTACTTC. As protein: CASSSQTVLQPYEQYF.

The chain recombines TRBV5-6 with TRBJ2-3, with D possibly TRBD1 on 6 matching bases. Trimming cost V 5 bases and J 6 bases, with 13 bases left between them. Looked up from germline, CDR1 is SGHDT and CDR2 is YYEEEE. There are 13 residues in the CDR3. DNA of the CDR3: TGTGCCAGCAGATACAGGGAATCGGATACGCAGTATTTT. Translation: CASRYRESDTQYF.

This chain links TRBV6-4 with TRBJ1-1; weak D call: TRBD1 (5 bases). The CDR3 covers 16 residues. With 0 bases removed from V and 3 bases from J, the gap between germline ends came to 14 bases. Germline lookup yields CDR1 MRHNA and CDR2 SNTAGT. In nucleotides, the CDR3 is TGTGCCAGCAGTGACTCTGTGCCAGGGAGGGACACTGAAGCTTTCTTT. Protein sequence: CASSDSVPGRDTEAFF.

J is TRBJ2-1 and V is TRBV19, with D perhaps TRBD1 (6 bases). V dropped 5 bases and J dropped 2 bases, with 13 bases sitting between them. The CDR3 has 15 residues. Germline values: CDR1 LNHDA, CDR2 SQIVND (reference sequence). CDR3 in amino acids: CASSVDRSTYNEQFF. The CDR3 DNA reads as TGTGCCAGTAGTGTGGACAGATCCACCTACAATGAGCAGTTCTTC.

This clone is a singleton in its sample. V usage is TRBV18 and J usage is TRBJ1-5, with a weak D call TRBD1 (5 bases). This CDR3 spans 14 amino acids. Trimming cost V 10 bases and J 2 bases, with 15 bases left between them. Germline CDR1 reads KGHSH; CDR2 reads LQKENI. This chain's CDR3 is CANLTIGGNQPQHF. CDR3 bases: TGTGCCAACCTCACCATAGGGGGCAATCAGCCCCAGCATTTT.

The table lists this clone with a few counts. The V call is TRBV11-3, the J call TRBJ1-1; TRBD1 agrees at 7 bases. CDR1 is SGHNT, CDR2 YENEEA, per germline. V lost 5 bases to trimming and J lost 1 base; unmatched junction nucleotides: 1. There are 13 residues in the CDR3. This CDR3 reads CASSRDRNTEAFF. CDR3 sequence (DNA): TGTGCCAGCAGCCGGGACAGGAACACTGAAGCTTTCTTT.

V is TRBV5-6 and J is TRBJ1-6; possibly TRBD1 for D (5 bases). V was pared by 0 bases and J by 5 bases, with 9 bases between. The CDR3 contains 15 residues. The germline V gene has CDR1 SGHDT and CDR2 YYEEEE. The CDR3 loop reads CASSLDWGDNSPLHF. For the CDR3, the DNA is TGTGCCAGCAGCTTGGACTGGGGGGATAATTCACCCCTCCACTTT.

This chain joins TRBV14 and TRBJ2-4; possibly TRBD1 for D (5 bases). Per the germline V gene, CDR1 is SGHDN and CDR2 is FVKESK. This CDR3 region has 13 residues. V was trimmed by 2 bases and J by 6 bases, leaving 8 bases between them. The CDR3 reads CASSQSGSNIQYF. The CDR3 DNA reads TGTGCCAGCAGCCAATCAGGGTCAAACATTCAGTACTTC.

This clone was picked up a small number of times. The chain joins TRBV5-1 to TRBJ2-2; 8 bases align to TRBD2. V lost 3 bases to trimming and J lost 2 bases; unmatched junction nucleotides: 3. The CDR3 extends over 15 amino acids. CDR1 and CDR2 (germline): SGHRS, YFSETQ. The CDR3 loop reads CASSYSGDNTGELFF. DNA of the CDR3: TGCGCCAGCAGCTATAGCGGGGATAACACCGGGGAGCTGTTTTTT.

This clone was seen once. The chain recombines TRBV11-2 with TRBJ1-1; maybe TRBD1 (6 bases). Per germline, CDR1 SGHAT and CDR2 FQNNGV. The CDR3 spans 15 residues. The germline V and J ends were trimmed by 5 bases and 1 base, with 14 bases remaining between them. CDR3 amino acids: CASSLVGAQNTEAFF. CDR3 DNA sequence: TGTGCCAGCAGCCTGGTGGGGGCCCAGAACACTGAAGCTTTCTTT. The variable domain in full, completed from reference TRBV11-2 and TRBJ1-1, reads EAGVAQSPRYKIIEKRQSVAFWCNPISGHATLYWYQQILGQGPKLLIQFQNNGVVDDSQLPKDRFSAERLKGVDSTLKIQPAKLEDSAVYLCASSLVGAQNTEAFFGQGTRLTVV.

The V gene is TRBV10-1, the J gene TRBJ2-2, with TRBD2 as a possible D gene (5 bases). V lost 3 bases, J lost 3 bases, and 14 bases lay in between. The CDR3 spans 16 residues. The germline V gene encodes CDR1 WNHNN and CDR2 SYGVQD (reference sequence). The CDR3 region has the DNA TGCGCCAGCAGTGAAGGTGGGAGAGGATACACCGGGGAGCTGTTTTTT. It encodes CASSEGGRGYTGELFF.

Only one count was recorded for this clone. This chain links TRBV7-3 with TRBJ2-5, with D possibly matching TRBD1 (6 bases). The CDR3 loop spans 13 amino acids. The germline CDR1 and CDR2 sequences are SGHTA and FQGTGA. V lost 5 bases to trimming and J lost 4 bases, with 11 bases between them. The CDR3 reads CASSRTGIETQYF. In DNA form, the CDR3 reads TGTGCCAGCAGCCGCACAGGGATAGAGACCCAGTACTTC.

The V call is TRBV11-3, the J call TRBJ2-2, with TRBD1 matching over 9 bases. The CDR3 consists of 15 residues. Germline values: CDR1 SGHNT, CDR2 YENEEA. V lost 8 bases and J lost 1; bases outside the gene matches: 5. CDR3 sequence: CASGRGQGNTGELFF. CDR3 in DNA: TGTGCCAGCGGAAGGGGACAGGGGAACACCGGGGAGCTGTTTTTT.

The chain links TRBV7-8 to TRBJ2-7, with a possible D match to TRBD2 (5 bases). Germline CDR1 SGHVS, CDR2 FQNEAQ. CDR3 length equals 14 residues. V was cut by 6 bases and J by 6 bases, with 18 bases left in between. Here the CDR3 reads CASSPRRTPSEQYF. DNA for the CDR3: TGTGCCAGCAGTCCCCGACGGACTCCCAGCGAGCAGTACTTC.

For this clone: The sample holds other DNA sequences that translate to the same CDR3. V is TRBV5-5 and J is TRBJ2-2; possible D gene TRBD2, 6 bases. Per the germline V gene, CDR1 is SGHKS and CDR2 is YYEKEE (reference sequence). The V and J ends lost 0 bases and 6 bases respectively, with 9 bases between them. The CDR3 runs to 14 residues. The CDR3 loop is CASSLGTGAGELFF. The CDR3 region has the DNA TGTGCCAGCAGCTTGGGGACGGGGGCCGGGGAGCTGTTTTTT.

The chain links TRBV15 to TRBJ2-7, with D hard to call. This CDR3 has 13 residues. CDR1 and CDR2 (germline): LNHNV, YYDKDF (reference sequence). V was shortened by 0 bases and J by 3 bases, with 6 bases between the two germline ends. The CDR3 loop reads CATSRDPDYEQYF. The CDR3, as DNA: TGTGCCACCAGCAGAGATCCAGACTACGAGCAGTACTTC.

The CDR3 protein is CSAQVVYGYTF. The CDR3 DNA reads as TGCAGTGCCCAAGTAGTCTATGGCTACACCTTC. V usage is TRBV20-1 and J usage is TRBJ1-2, with D unresolved. The CDR3 has 11 residues. Germline V CDR1 and CDR2: DFQATT, SNEGSKA (reference sequence). Deletions cut 6 bases from V and 4 bases from J, with 9 bases between.

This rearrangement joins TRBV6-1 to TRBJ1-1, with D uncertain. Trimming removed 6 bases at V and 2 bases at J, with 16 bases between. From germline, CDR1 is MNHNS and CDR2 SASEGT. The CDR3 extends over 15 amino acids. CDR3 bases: TGTGCCAGCAGCGAGGAGACGGGGAGCAACACTGAAGCTTTCTTT. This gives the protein CASSEETGSNTEAFF.

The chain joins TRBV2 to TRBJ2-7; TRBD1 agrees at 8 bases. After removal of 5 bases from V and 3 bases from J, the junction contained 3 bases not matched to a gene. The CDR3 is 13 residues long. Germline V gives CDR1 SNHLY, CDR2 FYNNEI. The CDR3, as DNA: TGTGCCAGCAGTCGGGACAGGAACTACGAGCAGTACTTC. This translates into CASSRDRNYEQYF. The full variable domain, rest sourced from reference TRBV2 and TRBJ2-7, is EPEVTQTPSHQVTQMGQEVILRCVPISNHLYFYWYRQILGQKVEFLVSFYNNEISEKSEIFDDQFSVERPDGSNFTLKIRSTKLEDSAMYFCASSRDRNYEQYFGPGTRLTVT.

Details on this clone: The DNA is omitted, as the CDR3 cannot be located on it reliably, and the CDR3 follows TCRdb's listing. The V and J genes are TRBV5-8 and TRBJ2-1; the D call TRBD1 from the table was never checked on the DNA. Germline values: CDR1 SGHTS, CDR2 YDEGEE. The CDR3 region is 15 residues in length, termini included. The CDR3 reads CASSFGGTGSLWQFF.

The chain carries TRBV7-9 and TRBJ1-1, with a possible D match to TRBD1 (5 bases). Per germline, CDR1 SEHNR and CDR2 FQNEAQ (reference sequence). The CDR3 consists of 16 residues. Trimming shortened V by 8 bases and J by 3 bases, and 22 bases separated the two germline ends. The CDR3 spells CASARGAHGGDTEAFF. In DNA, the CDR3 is TGTGCCAGCGCGCGCGGGGCCCACGGCGGTGACACTGAAGCTTTCTTT.

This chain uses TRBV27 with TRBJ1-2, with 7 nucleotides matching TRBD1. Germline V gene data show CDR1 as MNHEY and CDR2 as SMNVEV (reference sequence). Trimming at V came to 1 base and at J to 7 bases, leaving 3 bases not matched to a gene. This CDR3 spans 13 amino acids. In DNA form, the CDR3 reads TGTGCCAGCAGTTTATACAGGGGTGGTGGCTACACCTTC. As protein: CASSLYRGGGYTF.